The present TCR delta chain was sequenced within a study of γδ T cells in repeated Plasmodium falciparum infection. About the research overall: Malian children with intense seasonal malaria exposure were compared with matched Australian children. Four controlled malaria infections with P. falciparum NF54 spanned about 640 days.

The ends were cut back, 3 bases at V and 0 bases at J, with 26 bases in the middle. Germline CDR1 is TSWWSYY and CDR2 is QGS. This CDR3 has 20 residues. At least ten counts were recorded for this clone. The antigen is unknown. TCRdb re-processed the multiplex PCR reads using CATT. The sample has tens of thousands of delta-chain clones, approximately 0.92% seen once. Flow sorting of PBMC yielded separate Vgamma9/Vdelta2+ and Vdelta2-negative gammadelta T cell populations for bulk repertoire analysis. General study points: Repeated controlled infections reportedly drove waves of new clonotype selection in Vdelta2-negative, mostly Vdelta1+, gammadelta repertoires. Many TCRgamma sequences overlapped between individuals in stable Vgamma9/Vdelta2+ repertoires.

This rearrangement joins TRDV1 to TRDJ1; a possible D gene is TRDD3 (6 bases). Sequenced sample: gamma-delta T cells from blood. The clonotype comes from a pool of human donors (malaria-infected and uninfected, not separated). CDR3 in amino acids: CALGDRPGVGMTQYTDKLIF. DNA of the CDR3: TGTGCTCTTGGGGACCGACCGGGGGTGGGGATGACCCAGTACACCGATAAACTCATCTTT.